The clone carrying this T cell receptor beta chain was counted between two and nine times. The CDR3 has 16 residues. Germline values: CDR1 DFQATT, CDR2 SNEGSKA (reference sequence). V lost 0 bases and J 0 bases, leaving 13 bases between the germline ends. TCRdb re-analysed the RT-PCR reads in MiXCR, keeping a single row per CDR3 protein. The data hold about 680,000 distinct CDR3 sequences, with 11% to 15% observed a single time. The sequenced sample was memory CD4+ T cells from blood. The chain joins TRBV20-1 to TRBJ2-3, with D possibly being TRBD2 (5 bases). This clonotype originated in a female donor in good health, serving as a healthy control. This CDR3 is CSARDSAGKSTDTQYF. CDR3 bases: TGCAGTGCTAGAGATTCCGCGGGCAAAAGCACAGATACGCAGTATTTT.